This T cell receptor beta chain comes out of a study of technical replicates of blood from a few donors. Data came from immunoSEQ multiplex PCR; TCRdb stores just in-frame clones and leaves some out. The sample lists just over 75,000 clones, 93% occurring once. The source of this sequence is a human donor in good health. The specimen was T cells isolated from PBMCs.

The CDR3 spells CASSRSYTGTSGNNEQFF. CDR3 in DNA: TGTGCCAGCAGCAGATCTTACACCGGGACTAGCGGAAACAATGAGCAGTTCTTC. The chain employs TRBV7-3 and TRBJ2-1; 11 bases map to TRBD2. The CDR3 runs 18 residues. V lost 5 bases to trimming and J lost 5 bases; unmatched junction nucleotides: 14. Germline values: CDR1 SGHTA, CDR2 FQGTGA.